These 10 T cell receptor beta chains originate from one sample sequenced in a study of CD8+ T cells in alopecia areata. Extracted RNA was reverse transcribed into cDNA, the sequencing template. The protocol was immunoSEQ multiplex PCR, while the TCRdb copy is restricted to in-frame clones and leaves out a portion. The data contain some 100,000 clones, around two fifths of them singletons. Sequencing was done on a sample of CD4+ T cells sorted from blood. Source of these receptors: a human donor with alopecia areata.

Only a few counts were recorded for this clone. The chain links TRBV27 to TRBJ2-2; TRBD2 matches at 8 bases. The germline V gene encodes CDR1 MNHEY and CDR2 SMNVEV (reference sequence). V was clipped by 6 bases and J by 7 bases; unmatched bases: 7. This CDR3 region has 14 residues. The DNA for the CDR3 is TGTGCCAGCAGCCCCGGGGGGGCGGTCGGGGAGCTGTTTTTT. This gives the protein CASSPGGAVGELFF.

The V and J genes are TRBV5-1 and TRBJ2-1, with 15 bases fitting TRBD2. After removal of 0 bases from V and 9 bases from J, the junction contained 4 bases not matched to a gene. CDR1 SGHRS and CDR2 YFSETQ come from the germline V gene. The CDR3 is made up of 16 amino acids. As DNA, the CDR3 is TGCGCCAGCAGCTTGGGGACTAGCGGGAGGGCCCTTGAGCAGTTCTTC. This gives the protein CASSLGTSGRALEQFF.

This sequence joins TRBV30 and TRBJ1-5; no reliable D call. Per the germline V gene, CDR1 is GTSNPN and CDR2 is SVGIG (reference sequence). Trimming removed 0 bases at V and 3 bases at J, with 9 bases between. CDR3 length equals 14 residues. CDR3 region: CAWSVTSINQPQHF. CDR3 nucleotides: TGTGCCTGGAGTGTCACCTCGATCAATCAGCCCCAGCATTTT.

This clone has only one observation. The gene calls are TRBV20-1 and TRBJ2-7; TRBD2 matches 8 bases. The V gene's germline CDR1 is DFQATT and CDR2 SNEGSKA (reference sequence). This CDR3 is 11 amino acids long. The V gene end was trimmed by 3 bases and the J gene end by 6 bases; junction bases not matched to a gene: 1. Here the CDR3 reads CSASGGAEQYF. The CDR3 nucleotides are TGCAGTGCTAGCGGGGGGGCCGAGCAGTACTTC.

The chain has TRBV7-2 and TRBJ2-2, with 9 bases matching TRBD2. After removal of 7 bases from V and 7 bases from J, the junction contained 7 bases not matched to a gene. The CDR3 contains 14 residues. Germline lookup yields CDR1 SGHTA and CDR2 FQGNSA. The chain's CDR3 is CASNPGLAGGELFF. The CDR3 nucleotides read TGTGCCAGCAACCCGGGACTAGCCGGCGGGGAGCTGTTTTTT.

The chain joins TRBV4-1 to TRBJ2-1; 12 bases match TRBD1. Germline CDR1 MGHRA, CDR2 YSYEKL. With V trimmed by 2 bases and J by 9 bases, 11 bases remained unmatched. This CDR3 is 17 amino acids long. The CDR3 DNA follows: TGCGCCAGCAGCCAATCGTCCGGGACAGGGGGCTGGGGTGAGCAGTTCTTC. This sequence encodes CASSQSSGTGGWGEQFF.

This clone was seen a few times. CDR3 sequence reads: CSAPGPWVGGYGYTF. CDR3 sequence (DNA): TGCAGCGCACCGGGACCGTGGGTAGGTGGCTATGGCTACACCTTC. The rearrangement links TRBV29-1 to TRBJ1-2, with D possibly TRBD1 on 5 matching bases. Trimming shortened V by 7 bases and J by 4 bases, and 22 bases separated the two germline ends. The CDR3 has 15 residues. The V gene's germline CDR1 is SQVTM and CDR2 ANQGSEA.

The rearrangement joins TRBV2 to TRBJ2-2, with D unclear. The CDR3 loop spans 15 amino acids. Trimming took 4 bases from V and 0 from J, leaving 9 bases between them. CDR1 is SNHLY, CDR2 FYNNEI, per germline. DNA for the CDR3: TGTGCCAGCAGTGTGGAACGGACGAACACCGGGGAGCTGTTTTTT. This translates into CASSVERTNTGELFF.

The chain employs TRBV29-1 and TRBJ1-1, with 8 nucleotides matching TRBD1. This CDR3 contains 15 residues. Trimming cost V 4 bases and J 0 bases; bases outside gene matches: 7. Germline V gene sequence: CDR1 SQVTM, CDR2 ANQGSEA. DNA of the CDR3: TGCAGCGTTGGTTCAGGGGGCTTTATGAACACTGAAGCTTTCTTT. Protein: CSVGSGGFMNTEAFF.

The CDR3: CASSQDPPTPSQPQHF. DNA of the CDR3: TGCGCCAGCAGCCAAGATCCACCAACCCCCAGTCAGCCCCAGCATTTT. V and J are TRBV4-3 and TRBJ1-5; D gene unclear. CDR1 and CDR2 from the germline V gene are LGHNA and YSLEER. The ends were cut back, 0 bases at V and 6 bases at J, with 15 bases in the middle. This CDR3 has 16 amino acids.